These 16 T cell receptor beta chains came from one sample sequenced in a study of T cell responses to AZD1222 COVID-19 vaccine (dated by TCRdb to about 2021). Library prep was done by the immunoSEQ multiplex PCR assay. The clones in this table, taken by TCRdb from immuneACCESS, are in-frame only. Not every clone is retained; where verified, under half of the shortfall comes from an unresolved V gene, and the cause of the rest is unknown. The sample records 150,000 to 200,000 clones, roughly 94% of which are singletons. The ten largest clonotypes hold approximately 4.6% of the sample. According to the study, the label for this sample's time point signals: about 28 days (+/-7) after the second vaccine dose. The source material was peripheral blood, sampled 28 days after the second AZD1222 dose. All receptors derive from an adult who received the AZD1222 COVID-19 vaccine.

This chain connects TRBV7-2 to TRBJ1-6, with D perhaps TRBD1 (5 bases). The CDR3 is made up of 16 amino acids. Trimming pared 5 bases from V and 9 bases from J, leaving 20 bases between. Germline CDR1 and CDR2: SGHTA and FQGNSA. The CDR3 spells CASSTRDSPGGSPLHF. The CDR3 bases are TGTGCCAGCAGCACCCGGGACTCCCCCGGAGGTTCACCCCTCCACTTT.

The chain is built from TRBV29-1 and TRBJ1-2; no clear D gene. V lost 7 bases and J 3 bases, leaving 9 bases between the germline ends. This CDR3 comprises 11 residues. Germline values: CDR1 SQVTM, CDR2 ANQGSEA. The CDR3 loop reads CSARVYYGYTF. The CDR3 DNA reads as TGCAGCGCTCGGGTGTACTATGGCTACACCTTC.

V and J are TRBV12-3 or TRBV12-4 and TRBJ1-6; D might be TRBD1 (6 bases). V lost 8 bases and J lost 8, with 10 bases in between. The CDR3 totals 12 residues. CDR3 protein: CASGYRDSPLHF. CDR3 in DNA: TGTGCCAGCGGTTACAGGGATTCACCCCTCCACTTT.

The genes are TRBV7-2 and TRBJ1-5; no reliable D call. This CDR3 is built from 15 residues. The V gene lost 3 bases and the J gene lost 2 bases, with 11 bases spanning the gap. Germline loops: CDR1 SGHTA, CDR2 FQGNSA. CDR3 in DNA: TGTGCCAGCAGCTTGGAAAGAACGGGCAATCAGCCCCAGCATTTT. Translating it yields CASSLERTGNQPQHF.

V usage is TRBV7-2 and J usage is TRBJ2-7; D uncertain. The CDR3 totals 14 residues. The germline CDR1 and CDR2 sequences are SGHTA and FQGNSA. The V end lost 1 base, the J end lost 7 bases, and 14 bases lay between the germline ends. The DNA of the CDR3 is TGTGCCAGCAGCTTAGGTGGCAGTAGGCGAGAGCAGTACTTC. This encodes CASSLGGSRREQYF.

This sequence joins TRBV3-1 (or the pseudogene TRBV3-2) and TRBJ2-3; TRBD2 is a possible D gene (6 bases). The CDR3 totals 13 residues. CDR1 is LGHDT and CDR2 is YNNKEL in the germline V gene (reference sequence). V lost 0 bases and J lost 7, with 8 bases in between. CDR3 residues: CASSQDRGYTQYF. The CDR3 DNA is TGTGCCAGCAGCCAAGATCGGGGGTATACGCAGTATTTT.

The chain has TRBV5-1 and TRBJ2-7; a possible D gene is TRBD1 (7 bases). V shed 4 bases and J shed 0 bases, with 14 bases lying between them. This CDR3 spans 15 amino acids. Germline-derived CDR1 and CDR2 are SGHRS and YFSETQ. CDR3 in DNA: TGCGCCAGCAGCGGAGGGACAGTTTACTCCTACGAGCAGTACTTC. Protein product: CASSGGTVYSYEQYF.

The V call is TRBV29-1, the J call TRBJ2-2, with D unclear. V lost 2 bases to trimming and J lost 1 base, with 11 bases between them. The length of the CDR3 is 15 residues. Germline CDR1 SQVTM, CDR2 ANQGSEA. The CDR3 here is CSVETRTQNTGELFF. The CDR3 DNA is TGCAGCGTTGAAACGCGAACCCAGAACACCGGGGAGCTGTTTTTT.

The table lists this clone with a count of one. The chain employs TRBV10-3 and TRBJ1-3; 10 bases agree with TRBD1. V was clipped by 7 bases and J by 4 bases; unmatched bases: 7. The germline V gene encodes CDR1 ENHRY and CDR2 SYGVKD. The CDR3 runs to 15 residues. This CDR3 reads CAITSTGGSGNTIYF. The CDR3 bases are TGTGCCATCACCTCGACAGGGGGCTCGGGAAACACCATATATTTT.

This chain uses TRBV10-3 with TRBJ2-1; 10 bases fit TRBD2. The germline V gene has CDR1 ENHRY and CDR2 SYGVKD. There are 17 residues in the CDR3. The V segment lost 2 bases and the J segment 10 bases; nucleotides outside the gene matches: 14. CDR3 sequence reads: CAISETTSGSPLAEQFF. In DNA form, the CDR3 reads TGTGCCATCAGTGAGACGACTAGCGGGTCCCCTCTGGCGGAGCAGTTCTTC.

The chain couples TRBV5-6 to TRBJ2-1; 7 nucleotides line up with TRBD1. The junction had 7 bases not matched to a gene; V was cut back by 4 bases and J by 6 bases. The CDR3 loop spans 14 amino acids. In germline, CDR1 is SGHDT, CDR2 YYEEEE. The CDR3 sequence is CASSLRQGGNEQFF. In DNA, the CDR3 is TGTGCCAGCAGCCTCCGACAGGGCGGCAATGAGCAGTTCTTC.

This sequence joins TRBV28 and TRBJ1-2; D not certain. Germline CDR1 and CDR2: MDHEN and SYDVKM. The CDR3 covers 17 residues. V lost 1 base to trimming and J lost 2 bases, with 17 bases between them. The CDR3 loop is CASSLSPGRYQNYGYTF. In DNA form, the CDR3 reads TGTGCCAGCAGTTTATCCCCAGGACGGTACCAAAACTATGGCTACACCTTC.

The genes are TRBV29-1 and TRBJ1-1; no clear D. Trimming took off 6 bases at V and 1 base at J, with 12 bases between the two ends. Germline assignment: CDR1 SQVTM and CDR2 ANQGSEA. The CDR3 sequence is 13 residues long. The DNA of the CDR3 is TGCAGCGTCAACTCCATGGGGAACACTGAAGCTTTCTTT. Its protein is CSVNSMGNTEAFF.

The chain couples TRBV10-1 to TRBJ2-7; D is possibly TRBD1 or TRBD2 (5 bases each). The CDR3 spans 13 residues. Between the trimmed V and J ends, which lost 6 bases and 1 base, there was a span of 10 bases. Per germline, CDR1 WNHNN and CDR2 SYGVQD (reference sequence). As DNA, the CDR3 is TGCGCCAGCAGCCCGGGACCTTCCTACGAGCAGTACTTC. It specifies CASSPGPSYEQYF.

The chain links TRBV7-3 to TRBJ2-7, with D unresolved. The CDR3 totals 15 residues. The germline V gene encodes CDR1 SGHTA and CDR2 FQGTGA. Trimming took off 2 bases at V and 3 bases at J, with 14 bases between the two ends. The CDR3 protein is CASSLGPMGYYEQYF. The CDR3 DNA follows: TGTGCCAGCAGCTTAGGCCCCATGGGATACTACGAGCAGTACTTC.

The sample holds a few counts of this clone. The sample contains more than one DNA sequence encoding this CDR3. The chain is built from TRBV18 and TRBJ1-3; weak D call: TRBD1 (5 bases). The germline CDR1 and CDR2 sequences are KGHSH and LQKENI. The V gene lost 3 bases and the J gene lost 0 bases, with 6 bases spanning the gap. The CDR3 has 14 amino acids. CDR3 region: CASSPGGSGNTIYF. CDR3 DNA: TGTGCCAGCTCACCGGGGGGCTCTGGAAACACCATATATTTT.